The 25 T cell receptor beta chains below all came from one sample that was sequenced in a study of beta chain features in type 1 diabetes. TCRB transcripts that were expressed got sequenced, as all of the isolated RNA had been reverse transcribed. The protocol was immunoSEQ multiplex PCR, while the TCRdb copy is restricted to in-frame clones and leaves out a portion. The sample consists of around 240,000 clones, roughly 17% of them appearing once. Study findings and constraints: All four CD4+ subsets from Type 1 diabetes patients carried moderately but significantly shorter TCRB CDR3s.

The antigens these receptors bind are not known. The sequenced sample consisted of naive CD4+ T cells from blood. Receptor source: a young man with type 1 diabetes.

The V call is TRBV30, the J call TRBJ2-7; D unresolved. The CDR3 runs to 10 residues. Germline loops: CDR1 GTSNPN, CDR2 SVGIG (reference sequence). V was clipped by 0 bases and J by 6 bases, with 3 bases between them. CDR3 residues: CAWSVTEQYF. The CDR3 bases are TGTGCCTGGAGTGTAACCGAGCAGTACTTC. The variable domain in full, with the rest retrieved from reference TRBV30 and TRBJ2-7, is SQTIHQWPATLVQPVGSPLSLECTVEGTSNPNLYWYRQAAGRGLQLLFYSVGIGQISSEVPQNLSASRPQDRQFILSSKKLLLSDSGFYLCAWSVTEQYFGPGTRLTVT.

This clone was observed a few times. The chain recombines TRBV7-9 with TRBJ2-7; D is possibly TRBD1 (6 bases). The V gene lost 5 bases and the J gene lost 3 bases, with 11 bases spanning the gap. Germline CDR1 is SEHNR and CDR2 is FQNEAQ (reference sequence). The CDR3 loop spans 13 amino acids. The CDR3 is CASSGRGFYEQYF. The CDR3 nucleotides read TGTGCCAGCAGCGGCAGGGGATTCTACGAGCAGTACTTC.

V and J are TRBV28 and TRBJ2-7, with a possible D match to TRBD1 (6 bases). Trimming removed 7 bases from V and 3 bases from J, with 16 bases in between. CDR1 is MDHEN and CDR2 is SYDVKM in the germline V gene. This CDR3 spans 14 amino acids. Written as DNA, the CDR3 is TGTGCCAGCAACATCCAGGGGAAGGTCTACGAGCAGTACTTC. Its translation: CASNIQGKVYEQYF.

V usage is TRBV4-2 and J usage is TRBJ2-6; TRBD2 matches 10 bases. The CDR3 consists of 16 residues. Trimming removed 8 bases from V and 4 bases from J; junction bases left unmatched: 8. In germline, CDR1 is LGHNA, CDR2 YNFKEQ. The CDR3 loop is CASRGLAGVGANVLTF. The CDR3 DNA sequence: TGTGCCAGCCGGGGGCTAGCGGGAGTAGGGGCCAACGTCCTGACTTTC.

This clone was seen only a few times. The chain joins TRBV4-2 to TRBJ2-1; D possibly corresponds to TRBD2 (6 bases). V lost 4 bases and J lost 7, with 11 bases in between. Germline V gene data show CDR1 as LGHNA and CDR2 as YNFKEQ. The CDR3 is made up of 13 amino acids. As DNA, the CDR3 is TGTGCCAGCAGCCGCGGGACGACTAATGAGCAGTTCTTC. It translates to CASSRGTTNEQFF.

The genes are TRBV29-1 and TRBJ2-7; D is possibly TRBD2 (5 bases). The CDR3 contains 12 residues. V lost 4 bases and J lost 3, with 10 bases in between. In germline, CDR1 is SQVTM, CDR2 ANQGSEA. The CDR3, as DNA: TGCAGCGTTGTGGGAGTAAACTACGAGCAGTACTTC. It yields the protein CSVVGVNYEQYF.

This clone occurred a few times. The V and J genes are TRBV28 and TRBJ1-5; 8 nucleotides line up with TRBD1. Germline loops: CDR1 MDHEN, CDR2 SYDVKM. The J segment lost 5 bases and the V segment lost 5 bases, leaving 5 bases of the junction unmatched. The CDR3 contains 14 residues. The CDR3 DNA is TGTGCCAGCAGTACAGGGGGTAAGGATCAGCCCCAGCATTTT. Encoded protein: CASSTGGKDQPQHF.

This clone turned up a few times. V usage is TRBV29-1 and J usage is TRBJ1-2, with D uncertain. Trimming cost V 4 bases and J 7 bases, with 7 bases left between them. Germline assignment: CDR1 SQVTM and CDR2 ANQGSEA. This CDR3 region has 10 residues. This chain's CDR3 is CSVVQAGYTF. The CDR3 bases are TGCAGCGTTGTTCAGGCTGGCTACACCTTC.

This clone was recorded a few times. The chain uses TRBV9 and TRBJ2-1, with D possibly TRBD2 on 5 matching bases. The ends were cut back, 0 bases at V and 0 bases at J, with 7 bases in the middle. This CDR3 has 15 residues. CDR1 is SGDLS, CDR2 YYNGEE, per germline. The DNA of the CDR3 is TGTGCCAGCAGCGTAGGGGAGAGCTCCTACAATGAGCAGTTCTTC. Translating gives CASSVGESSYNEQFF. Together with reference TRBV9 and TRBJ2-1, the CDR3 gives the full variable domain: DSGVTQTPKHLITATGQRVTLRCSPRSGDLSVYWYQQSLDQGLQFLIQYYNGEERAKGNILERFSAQQFPDLHSELNLSSLELGDSALYFCASSVGESSYNEQFFGPGTRLTVL.

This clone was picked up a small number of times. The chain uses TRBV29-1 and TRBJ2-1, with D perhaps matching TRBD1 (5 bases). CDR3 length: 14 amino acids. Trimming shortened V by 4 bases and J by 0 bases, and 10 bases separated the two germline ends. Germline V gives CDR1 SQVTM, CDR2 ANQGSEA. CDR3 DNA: TGCAGCGTTGTGACAGCCAGCTCCTACAATGAGCAGTTCTTC. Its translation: CSVVTASSYNEQFF.

The CDR3 nucleotides are TGTGCCAGCAGTCTACAGGGTCATCAGCCCCAGCATTTT. Amino acids: CASSLQGHQPQHF. The V and J genes are TRBV28 and TRBJ1-5; D might be TRBD1 (6 bases). This CDR3 region has 13 residues. Trimming pared 5 bases from V and 5 bases from J, leaving 10 bases between. Germline V CDR1 and CDR2: MDHEN, SYDVKM.

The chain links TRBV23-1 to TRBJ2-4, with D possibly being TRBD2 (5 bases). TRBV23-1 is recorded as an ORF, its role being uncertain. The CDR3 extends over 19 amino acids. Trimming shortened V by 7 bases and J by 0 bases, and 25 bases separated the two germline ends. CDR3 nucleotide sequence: TGCGCCAGCACCCTTCTAGGCCATGGAGGCACCCTAGCCAAAAACATTCAGTACTTC. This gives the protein CASTLLGHGGTLAKNIQYF.

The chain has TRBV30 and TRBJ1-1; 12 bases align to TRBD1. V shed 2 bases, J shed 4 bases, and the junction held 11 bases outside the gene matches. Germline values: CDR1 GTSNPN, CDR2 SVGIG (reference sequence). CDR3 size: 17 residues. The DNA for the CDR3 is TGTGCCTGGAGTCTAACCGGGACAGGGGGCCGGAGCACTGAAGCTTTCTTT. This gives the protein CAWSLTGTGGRSTEAFF.

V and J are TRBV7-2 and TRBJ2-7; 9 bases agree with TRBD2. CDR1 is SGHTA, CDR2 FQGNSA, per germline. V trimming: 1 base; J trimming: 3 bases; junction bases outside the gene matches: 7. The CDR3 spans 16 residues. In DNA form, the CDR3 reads TGTGCCAGCAGCTTAGTTAGCGGGAGTAGCCTCTACGAGCAGTACTTC. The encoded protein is CASSLVSGSSLYEQYF.

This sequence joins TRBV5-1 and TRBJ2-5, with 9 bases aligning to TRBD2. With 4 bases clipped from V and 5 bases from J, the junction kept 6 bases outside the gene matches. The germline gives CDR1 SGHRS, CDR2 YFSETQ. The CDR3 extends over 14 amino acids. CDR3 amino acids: CASSLGLAGETQYF. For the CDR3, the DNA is TGCGCCAGCAGCCTGGGACTAGCCGGGGAGACCCAGTACTTC.

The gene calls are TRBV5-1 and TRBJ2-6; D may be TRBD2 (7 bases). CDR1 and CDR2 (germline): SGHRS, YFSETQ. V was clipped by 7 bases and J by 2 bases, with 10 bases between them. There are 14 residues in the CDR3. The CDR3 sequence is CASRGAAGANVLTF. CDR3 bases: TGCGCCAGCCGGGGGGCGGCTGGGGCCAACGTCCTGACTTTC.

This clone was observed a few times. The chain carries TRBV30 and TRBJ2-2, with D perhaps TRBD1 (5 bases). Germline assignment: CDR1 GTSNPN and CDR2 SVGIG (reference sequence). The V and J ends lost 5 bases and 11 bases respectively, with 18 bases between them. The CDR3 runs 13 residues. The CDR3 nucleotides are TGTGCCTGGGGTTTTACATGGCAGGGAGAGCTGTTTTTT. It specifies CAWGFTWQGELFF.

The DNA for the CDR3 is TGCAGCCTAAAGGGGAACTATGGCTACACCTTC. Its translation: CSLKGNYGYTF. The chain joins TRBV29-1 to TRBJ1-2; perhaps TRBD1 as D (5 bases). V lost 8 bases and J 2 bases, leaving 9 bases between the germline ends. The CDR3 loop spans 11 amino acids. The germline V gene encodes CDR1 SQVTM and CDR2 ANQGSEA.

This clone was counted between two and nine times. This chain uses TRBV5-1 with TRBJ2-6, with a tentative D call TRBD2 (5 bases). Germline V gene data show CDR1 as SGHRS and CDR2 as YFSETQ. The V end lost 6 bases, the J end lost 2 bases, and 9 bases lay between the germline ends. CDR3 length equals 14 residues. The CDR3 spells CASTLGTGANVLTF. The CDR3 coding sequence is TGCGCCAGCACCCTCGGGACTGGGGCCAACGTCCTGACTTTC.

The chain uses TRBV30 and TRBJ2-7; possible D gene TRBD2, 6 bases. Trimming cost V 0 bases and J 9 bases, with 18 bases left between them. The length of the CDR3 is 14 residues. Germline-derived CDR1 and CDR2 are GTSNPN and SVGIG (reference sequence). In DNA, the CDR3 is TGTGCCTGGAGTGTACAAGTAGCGGCTTCAACGCAGTACTTC. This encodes CAWSVQVAASTQYF.

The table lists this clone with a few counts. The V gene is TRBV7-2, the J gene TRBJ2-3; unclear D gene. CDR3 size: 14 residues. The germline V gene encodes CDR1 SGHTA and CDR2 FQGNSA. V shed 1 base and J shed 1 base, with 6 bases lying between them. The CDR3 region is CASSLEQGTDTQYF. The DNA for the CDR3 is TGTGCCAGCAGCTTAGAACAAGGCACAGATACGCAGTATTTT.

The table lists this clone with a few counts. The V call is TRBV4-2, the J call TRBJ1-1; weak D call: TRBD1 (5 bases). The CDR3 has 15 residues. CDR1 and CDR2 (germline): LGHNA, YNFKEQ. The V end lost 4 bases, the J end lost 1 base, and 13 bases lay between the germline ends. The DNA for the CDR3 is TGTGCCAGCAGCCCCATGGGGGAGTCGAACACTGAAGCTTTCTTT. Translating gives CASSPMGESNTEAFF.

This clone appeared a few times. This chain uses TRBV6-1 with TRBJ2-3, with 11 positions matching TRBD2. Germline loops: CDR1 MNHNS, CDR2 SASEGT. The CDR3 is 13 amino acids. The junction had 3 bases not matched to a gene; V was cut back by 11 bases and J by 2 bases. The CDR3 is CAGGLAATDTQYF. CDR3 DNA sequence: TGTGCCGGGGGACTAGCGGCCACAGATACGCAGTATTTT.

The CDR3, as DNA: TGTGCCAGCAGCCAAGATAAGCGGGAAGATGGCGAGCAGTACTTC. This translates into CASSQDKREDGEQYF. The gene calls are TRBV4-2 and TRBJ2-7; TRBD2 aligns across 7 bases. CDR1 and CDR2 (germline): LGHNA, YNFKEQ. This CDR3 comprises 15 residues. The junction had 8 bases not matched to a gene; V was cut back by 0 bases and J by 6 bases.

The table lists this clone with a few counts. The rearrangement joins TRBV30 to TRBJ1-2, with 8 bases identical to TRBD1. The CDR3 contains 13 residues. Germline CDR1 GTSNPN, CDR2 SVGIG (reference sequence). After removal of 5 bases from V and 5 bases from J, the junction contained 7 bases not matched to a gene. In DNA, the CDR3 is TGTGCCTGGGTTTCAGGGGGCTTTTATGGCTACACCTTC. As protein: CAWVSGGFYGYTF.